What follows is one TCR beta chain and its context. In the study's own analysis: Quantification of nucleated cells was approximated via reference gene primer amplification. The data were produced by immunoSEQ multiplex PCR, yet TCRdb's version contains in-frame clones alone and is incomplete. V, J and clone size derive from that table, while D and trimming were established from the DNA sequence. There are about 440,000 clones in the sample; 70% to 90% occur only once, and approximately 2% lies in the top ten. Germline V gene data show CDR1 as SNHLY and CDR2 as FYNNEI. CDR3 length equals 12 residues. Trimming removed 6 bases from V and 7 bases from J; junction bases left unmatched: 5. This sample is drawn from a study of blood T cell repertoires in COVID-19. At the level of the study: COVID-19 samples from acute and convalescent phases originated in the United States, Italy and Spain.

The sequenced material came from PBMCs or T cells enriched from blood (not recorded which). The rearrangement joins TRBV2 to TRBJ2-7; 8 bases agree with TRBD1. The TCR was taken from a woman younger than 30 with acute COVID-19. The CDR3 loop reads CASRDRVGEQYF. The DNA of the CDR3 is TGTGCCAGCAGGGACAGGGTGGGGGAGCAGTACTTC.